One sample yielded the 10 T cell receptor beta chains listed below, sequenced in a study of T cell responses to AZD1222 COVID-19 vaccine. The repertoire was sequenced with immunoSEQ multiplex PCR; TCRdb's copy has only in-frame clones and lacks some. The table includes 130,000 to 150,000 clones, roughly 86% detected once. Specimen: peripheral blood, collected 28 days after the second dose of the MenACWY control vaccine. Receptors originate from an adult who received the MenACWY meningococcal vaccine as a control.

The rearrangement joins TRBV7-3 to TRBJ2-3; D is uncertain. CDR1 and CDR2 from the germline V gene are SGHTA and FQGTGA. The CDR3 runs to 16 residues. The ends were cut back, 4 bases at V and 1 base at J, with 15 bases in the middle. In nucleotides, the CDR3 is TGTGCCAGCAGCTCCTTCGGAGTCGGCGGCACAGATACGCAGTATTTT. Translated, it gives CASSSFGVGGTDTQYF.

This chain uses TRBV7-9 with TRBJ1-5; 7 bases fit TRBD1. After removal of 4 bases from V and 4 bases from J, the junction contained 7 bases not matched to a gene. CDR3 size: 15 residues. Per the germline V gene, CDR1 is SEHNR and CDR2 is FQNEAQ (reference sequence). The CDR3 here is CASSSIGTENQPQHF. The CDR3 nucleotides are TGTGCCAGCAGCTCTATTGGGACAGAAAATCAGCCCCAGCATTTT. The full variable domain, rest sourced from reference TRBV7-9 and TRBJ1-5, is DTGVSQNPRHKITKRGQNVTFRCDPISEHNRLYWYRQTLGQGPEFLTYFQNEAQLEKSRLLSDRFSAERPKGSFSTLEIQRTEQGDSAMYLCASSSIGTENQPQHFGDGTRLSIL.

The chain is built from TRBV4-3 and TRBJ2-5; D assignment may be TRBD1 or TRBD2 (5 bases each). Germline CDR1 reads LGHNA; CDR2 reads YSLEER. There are 16 residues in the CDR3. Trimming took 1 base from V and 1 from J, leaving 13 bases between them. CDR3 sequence (DNA): TGCGCCAGCAGCCAAGCCAGGGTTGGGGGCCAAGAGACCCAGTACTTC. This gives the protein CASSQARVGGQETQYF.

A single count supports this clone. The DNA for the CDR3 is TGTGCCAGCAGCCCTGACAGGGGGTCCTACGAGCAGTACTTC. Amino acid sequence: CASSPDRGSYEQYF. V usage is TRBV7-2 and J usage is TRBJ2-7; TRBD1 matches 9 bases. The ends lost 5 bases at V and 1 base at J; junction bases unmatched: 3. The CDR3 sequence is 14 residues long. CDR1 and CDR2 from the germline V gene are SGHTA and FQGNSA.

A remark on this clone: One end of the junction is discordant with germline, which a read error may explain. The gene calls are TRBV7-7 and TRBJ2-2, with unresolved D. CDR3 length equals 13 residues. The germline V gene has CDR1 SSHAT and CDR2 FNYEAQ (reference sequence). For the CDR3, the DNA is TGTGCTAGCAGCTCCAGTCTGGACGGGGAGCTGTTTTTT. Translated, it gives CASSSSLDGELFF.

In this sample, this clone turned up a few times. The chain employs TRBV7-9 and TRBJ2-2; the D gene is possibly TRBD1 (5 bases). The CDR3 is 14 residues long. From germline, CDR1 is SEHNR and CDR2 FQNEAQ (reference sequence). Between the trimmed V and J ends, which lost 2 bases and 4 bases, there was a span of 8 bases. The CDR3 loop reads CASSLQGFTGELFF. DNA for the CDR3: TGTGCCAGCAGCTTACAGGGATTCACCGGGGAGCTGTTTTTT.

V and J are TRBV30 and TRBJ2-2, with D possibly being TRBD1 or TRBD2 (6 bases each). Trimming removed 4 bases at V and 5 bases at J, with 20 bases between. Per germline, CDR1 GTSNPN and CDR2 SVGIG (reference sequence). The CDR3 contains 16 residues. This CDR3 is CAWTGAEGSWTGELFF. CDR3 in DNA: TGTGCCTGGACGGGGGCTGAGGGGAGCTGGACCGGGGAGCTGTTTTTT.

This clone has more than one count but fewer than ten. The J gene is TRBJ2-7, the V gene TRBV4-3; no definite D call. V shed 0 bases and J shed 0 bases, with 15 bases lying between them. The CDR3 covers 17 residues. Germline V CDR1 and CDR2: LGHNA, YSLEER. Here the CDR3 reads CASSQDLDWADSYEQYF. The DNA for the CDR3 is TGCGCCAGCAGCCAAGATCTTGATTGGGCAGACTCCTACGAGCAGTACTTC.

V usage is TRBV24-1 and J usage is TRBJ2-3; 10 nucleotides line up with TRBD1. Germline CDR1 is KGHDR and CDR2 is SFDVKD. With 7 bases clipped from V and 4 bases from J, the junction kept 10 bases outside the gene matches. The CDR3 is 16 amino acids. In DNA, the CDR3 is TGTGCCACCAGATCGAACGACAGGGGGCTTGCAGATACGCAGTATTTT. Encoded protein: CATRSNDRGLADTQYF.

The chain carries TRBV4-2 and TRBJ2-1, with unresolved D. The CDR3 runs 15 residues. V was trimmed by 1 base and J by 7 bases, leaving 14 bases between them. CDR1 is LGHNA, CDR2 YNFKEQ, per germline. DNA for the CDR3: TGTGCCAGCAGCCAAGTATCCCCGGGCTTAAATGAGCAGTTCTTC. Protein: CASSQVSPGLNEQFF.